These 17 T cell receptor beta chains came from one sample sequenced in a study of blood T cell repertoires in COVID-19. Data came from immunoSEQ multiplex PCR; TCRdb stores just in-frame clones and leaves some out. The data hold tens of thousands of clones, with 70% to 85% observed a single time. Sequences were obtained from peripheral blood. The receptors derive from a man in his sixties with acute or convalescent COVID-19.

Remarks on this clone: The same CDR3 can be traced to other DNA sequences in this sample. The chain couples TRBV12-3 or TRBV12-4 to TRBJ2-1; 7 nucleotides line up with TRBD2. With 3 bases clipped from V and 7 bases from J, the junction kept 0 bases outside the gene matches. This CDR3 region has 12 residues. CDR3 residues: CASSLGGNEQFF. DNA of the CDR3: TGTGCCAGCAGTTTGGGGGGGAATGAGCAGTTCTTC.

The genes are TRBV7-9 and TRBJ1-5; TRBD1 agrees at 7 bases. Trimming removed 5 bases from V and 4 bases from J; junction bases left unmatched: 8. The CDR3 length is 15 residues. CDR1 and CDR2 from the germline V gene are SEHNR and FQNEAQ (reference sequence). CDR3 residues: CASSTTGERNQPQHF. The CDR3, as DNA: TGTGCCAGCAGCACAACAGGGGAACGGAATCAGCCCCAGCATTTT.

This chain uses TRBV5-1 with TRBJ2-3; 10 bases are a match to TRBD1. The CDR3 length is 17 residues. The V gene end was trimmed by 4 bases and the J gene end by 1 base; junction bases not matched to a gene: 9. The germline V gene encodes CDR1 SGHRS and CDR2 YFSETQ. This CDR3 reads CASSPRDRGLGTDTQYF. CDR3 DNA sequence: TGCGCCAGCAGCCCCCGGGACAGGGGTCTCGGCACAGATACGCAGTATTTT.

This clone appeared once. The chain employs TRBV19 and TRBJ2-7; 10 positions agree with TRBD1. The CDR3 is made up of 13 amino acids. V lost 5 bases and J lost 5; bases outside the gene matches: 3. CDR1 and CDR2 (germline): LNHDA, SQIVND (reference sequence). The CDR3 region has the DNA TGTGCCAGTAGTCCAGGGACAGGGGACGAGCAGTACTTC. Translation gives CASSPGTGDEQYF.

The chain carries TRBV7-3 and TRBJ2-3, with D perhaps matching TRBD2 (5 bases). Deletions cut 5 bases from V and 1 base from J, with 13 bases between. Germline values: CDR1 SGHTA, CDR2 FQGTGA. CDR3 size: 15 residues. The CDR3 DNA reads TGTGCCAGCAGCCCCCCCGGGGTCCGCACAGATACGCAGTATTTT. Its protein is CASSPPGVRTDTQYF.

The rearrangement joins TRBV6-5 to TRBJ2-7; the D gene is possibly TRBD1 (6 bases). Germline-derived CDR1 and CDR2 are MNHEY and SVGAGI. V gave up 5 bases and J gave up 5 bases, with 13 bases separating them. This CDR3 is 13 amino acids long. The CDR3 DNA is TGTGCCAGCAGTCCTTGGACAGTCCACGAGCAGTACTTC. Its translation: CASSPWTVHEQYF.

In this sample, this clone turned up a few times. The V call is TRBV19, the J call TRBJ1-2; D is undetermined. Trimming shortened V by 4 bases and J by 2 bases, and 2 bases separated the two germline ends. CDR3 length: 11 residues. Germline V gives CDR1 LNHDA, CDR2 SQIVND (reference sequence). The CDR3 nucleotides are TGTGCCAGTAGTACGAACTATGGCTACACCTTC. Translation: CASSTNYGYTF.

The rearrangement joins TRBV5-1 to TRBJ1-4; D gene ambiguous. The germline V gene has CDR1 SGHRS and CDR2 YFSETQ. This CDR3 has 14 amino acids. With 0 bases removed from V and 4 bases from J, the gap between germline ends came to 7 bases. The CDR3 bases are TGCGCCAGCAGCTTGGACGCCGGTAATGAAAAACTGTTTTTT. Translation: CASSLDAGNEKLFF.

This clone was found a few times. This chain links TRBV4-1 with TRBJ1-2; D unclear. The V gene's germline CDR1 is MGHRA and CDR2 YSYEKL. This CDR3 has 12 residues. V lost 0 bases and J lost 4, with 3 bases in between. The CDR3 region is CASSQERYGYTF. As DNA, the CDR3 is TGCGCCAGCAGCCAAGAGCGCTATGGCTACACCTTC.

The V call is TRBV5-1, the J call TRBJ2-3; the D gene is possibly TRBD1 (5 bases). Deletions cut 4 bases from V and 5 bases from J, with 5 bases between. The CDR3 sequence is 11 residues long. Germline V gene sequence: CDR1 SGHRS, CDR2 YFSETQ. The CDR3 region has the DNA TGCGCCAGCAGCCAGGGAGATACGCAGTATTTT. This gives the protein CASSQGDTQYF.

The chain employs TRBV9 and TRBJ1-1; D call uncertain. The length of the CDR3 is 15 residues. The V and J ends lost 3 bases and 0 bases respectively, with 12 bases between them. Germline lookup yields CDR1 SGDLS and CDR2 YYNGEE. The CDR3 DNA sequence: TGTGCCAGCAGCGGCCTCGAGGCTATGAACACTGAAGCTTTCTTT. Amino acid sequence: CASSGLEAMNTEAFF.

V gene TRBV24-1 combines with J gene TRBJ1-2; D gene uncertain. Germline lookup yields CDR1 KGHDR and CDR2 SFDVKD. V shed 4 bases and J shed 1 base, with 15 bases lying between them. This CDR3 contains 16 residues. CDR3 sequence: CATSDPVAGDNYGYTF. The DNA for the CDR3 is TGTGCCACCAGTGACCCCGTCGCGGGAGATAACTATGGCTACACCTTC.

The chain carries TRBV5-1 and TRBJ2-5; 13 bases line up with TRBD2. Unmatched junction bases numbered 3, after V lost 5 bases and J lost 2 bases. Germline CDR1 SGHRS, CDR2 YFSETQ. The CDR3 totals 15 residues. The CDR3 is CASRTSGGTQETQYF. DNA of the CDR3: TGCGCCAGCAGGACTAGCGGGGGGACACAAGAGACCCAGTACTTC.

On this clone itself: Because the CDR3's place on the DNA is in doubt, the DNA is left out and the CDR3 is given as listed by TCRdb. The CDR3 loop is CASSKWAAGAQGGYTF. This sequence joins TRBV21-1 and TRBJ1-2. TRBV21-1 is shown as a pseudogene. The CDR3 extends over 16 residues, inclusive of both ends.

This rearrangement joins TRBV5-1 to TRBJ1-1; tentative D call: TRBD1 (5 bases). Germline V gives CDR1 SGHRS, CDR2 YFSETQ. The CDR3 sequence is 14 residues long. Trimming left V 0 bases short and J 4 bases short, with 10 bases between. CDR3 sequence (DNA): TGCGCCAGCAGCTTGGCAGGGTTGATCACTGAAGCTTTCTTT. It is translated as CASSLAGLITEAFF.

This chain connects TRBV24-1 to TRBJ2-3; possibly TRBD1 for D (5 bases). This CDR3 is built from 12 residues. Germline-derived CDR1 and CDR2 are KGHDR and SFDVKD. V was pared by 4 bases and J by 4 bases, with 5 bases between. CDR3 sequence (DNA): TGTGCCACCAGTGACAGGGCAGATACGCAGTATTTT. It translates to CATSDRADTQYF.

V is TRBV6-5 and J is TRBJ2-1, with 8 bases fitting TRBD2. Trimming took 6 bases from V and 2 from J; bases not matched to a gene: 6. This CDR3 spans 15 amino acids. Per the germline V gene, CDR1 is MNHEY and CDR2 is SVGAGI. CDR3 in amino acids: CASSRRAGAYNEQFF. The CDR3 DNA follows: TGTGCCAGCAGCCGCCGAGCGGGGGCCTACAATGAGCAGTTCTTC.